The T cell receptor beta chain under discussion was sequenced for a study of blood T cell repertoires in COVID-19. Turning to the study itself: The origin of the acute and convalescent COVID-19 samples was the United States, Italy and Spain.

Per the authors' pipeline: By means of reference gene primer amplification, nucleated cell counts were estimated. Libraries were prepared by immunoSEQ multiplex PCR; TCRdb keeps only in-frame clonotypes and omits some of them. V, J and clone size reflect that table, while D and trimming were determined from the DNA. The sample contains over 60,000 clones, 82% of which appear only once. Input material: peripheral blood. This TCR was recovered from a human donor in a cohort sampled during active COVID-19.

The CDR3 sequence: CASSFGTGNTEAFF. The CDR3 nucleotides read TGTGCCAGCAGCTTTGGGACTGGGAACACTGAAGCTTTCTTT. The chain is built from TRBV7-9 and TRBJ1-1, with a weak D call TRBD1 (5 bases). CDR3 length equals 14 residues. Trimming left V 3 bases short and J 1 base short, with 9 bases between. From germline, CDR1 is SEHNR and CDR2 FQNEAQ (reference sequence).